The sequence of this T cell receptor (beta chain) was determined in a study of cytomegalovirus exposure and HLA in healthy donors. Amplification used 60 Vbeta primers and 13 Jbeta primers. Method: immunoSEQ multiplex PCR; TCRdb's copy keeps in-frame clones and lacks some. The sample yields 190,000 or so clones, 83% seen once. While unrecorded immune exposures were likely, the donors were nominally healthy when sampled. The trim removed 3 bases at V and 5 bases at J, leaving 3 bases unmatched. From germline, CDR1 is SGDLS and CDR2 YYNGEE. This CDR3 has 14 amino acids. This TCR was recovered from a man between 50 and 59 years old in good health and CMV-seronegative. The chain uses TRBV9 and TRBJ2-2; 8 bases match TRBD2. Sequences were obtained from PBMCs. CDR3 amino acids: CASSGGTRTGELFF. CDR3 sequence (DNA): TGTGCCAGCAGCGGGGGGACTAGGACCGGGGAGCTGTTTTTT.